This T cell receptor (beta chain) was identified during a study of T cells in Graves' hyperthyroidism and ophthalmopathy. On the study more broadly: The blood sample was taken at first diagnosis, before treatment began.

After removal of 7 bases from V and 2 bases from J, the junction contained 5 bases not matched to a gene. CDR1 is LNHNV and CDR2 is YYDKDF in the germline V gene (reference sequence). This CDR3 is built from 14 residues. Ophthalmopathy in the patients scored at least 3 on Clinical Activity Score and at least 4 on NOSPECS grade, lasting under 3 months. PBMCs were obtained from about 9 ml fresh peripheral blood. From RNA transcripts, TCR beta CDR3 regions were amplified. An initial round of RT-PCR targeting the TCR CDR3 relied on the HTBI primer set. Each CDR3 protein gets one entry after TCRdb re-called the multiplex PCR reads with MiXCR. Of around 500,000 distinct CDR3 sequences in the sample, about 20% are singletons; the top ten hold under 55%. General study findings and limits: For ophthalmopathy, model prediction preceded onset by a median about 6.2 months.

This clonotype was seen a handful of times. Its antigen is still unknown. The source of this sequence is a woman in her 70s with Graves' ophthalmopathy. The chain uses TRBV15 and TRBJ1-5; TRBD1 aligns across 7 bases. The sequencing input was blood. The CDR3 sequence is CATTGQVGNQPQHF. The CDR3 DNA follows: TGTGCCACCACTGGACAGGTTGGCAATCAGCCCCAGCATTTT.